This TCR beta chain was found in a study of cytomegalovirus exposure and HLA in healthy donors. In this sample, this clone turned up a few times. Primers included in the PCR were 60 Vbeta and 13 Jbeta primers. The assay was immunoSEQ multiplex PCR, and TCRdb's table has in-frame clones only and misses some. The sample has under 170,000 clones, about 60% seen once. Germline CDR1 reads SGHNT; CDR2 reads YYREEE (reference sequence). V dropped 0 bases and J dropped 4; count of bases not matched to a gene: 3. The CDR3 length is 14 residues. The clonotype was recovered from a woman aged 55-69 years in good health and CMV-seropositive. The rearrangement joins TRBV5-4 to TRBJ2-5; 7 nucleotides line up with TRBD2. Sequencing input: PBMCs. CDR3 nucleotide sequence: TGTGCCAGCAGCTTGGGCGGGAGTCCAGAGACCCAGTACTTC. It codes for CASSLGGSPETQYF.